This TCR beta chain was identified during a study of neurological immune-mediated disorders. About the study: Multiple sclerosis patients (n of about 34) included some 31 with relapsing-remitting and 3 with secondary progressive disease.

Germline values: CDR1 SEHNR, CDR2 FQNEAQ (reference sequence). V was shortened by 6 bases and J by 1 base, with 10 bases between the two germline ends. The CDR3 contains 14 residues. A single record per CDR3 protein comes from TCRdb applying MiXCR to the 5' RACE reads. This table has 25,000 to 35,000 distinct CDR3 sequences, about 1.6% appearing once. A total of 2 million PBMCs stored at -80 degrees C provided the unsorted libraries. In its sample, this clonotype was seen many times. The clonotype originates from a woman in her thirties with multiple sclerosis. The chain has TRBV7-9 and TRBJ2-1, with D uncertain. Specimen: PBMCs. The chain's CDR3 is CASSSWQSYNEQFF. The CDR3 coding sequence is TGTGCCAGCAGTTCGTGGCAGTCCTACAATGAGCAGTTCTTC.